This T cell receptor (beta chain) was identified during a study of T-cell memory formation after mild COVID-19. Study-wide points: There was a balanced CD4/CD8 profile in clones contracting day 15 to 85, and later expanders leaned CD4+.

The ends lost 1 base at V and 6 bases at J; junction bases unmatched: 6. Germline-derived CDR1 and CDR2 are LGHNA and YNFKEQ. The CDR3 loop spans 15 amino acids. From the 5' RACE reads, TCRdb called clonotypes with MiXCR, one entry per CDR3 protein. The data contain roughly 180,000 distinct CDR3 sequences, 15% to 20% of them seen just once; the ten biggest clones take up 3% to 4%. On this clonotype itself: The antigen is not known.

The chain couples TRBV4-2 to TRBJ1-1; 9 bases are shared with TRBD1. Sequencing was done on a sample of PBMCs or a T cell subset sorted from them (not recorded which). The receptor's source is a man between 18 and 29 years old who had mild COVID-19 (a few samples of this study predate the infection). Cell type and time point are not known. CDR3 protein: CASSQGGTGSPEAFF. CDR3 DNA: TGTGCCAGCAGCCAAGGCGGGACAGGGTCCCCTGAAGCTTTCTTT.